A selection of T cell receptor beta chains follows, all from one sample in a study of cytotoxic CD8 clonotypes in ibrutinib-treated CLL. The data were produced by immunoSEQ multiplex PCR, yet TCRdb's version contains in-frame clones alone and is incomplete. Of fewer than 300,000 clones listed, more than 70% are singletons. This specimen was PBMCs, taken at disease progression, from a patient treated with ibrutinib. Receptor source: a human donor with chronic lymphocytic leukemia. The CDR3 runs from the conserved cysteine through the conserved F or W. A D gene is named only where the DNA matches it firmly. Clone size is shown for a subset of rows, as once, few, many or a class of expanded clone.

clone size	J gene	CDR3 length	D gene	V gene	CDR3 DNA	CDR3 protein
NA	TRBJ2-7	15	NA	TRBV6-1	TGTGCCAGCAGTGAAATGCCCGGGACCTCCTACGAGCAGTACTTC	CASSEMPGTSYEQYF
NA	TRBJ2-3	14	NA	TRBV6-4	TGTGCCAGCAGTGACCGGGGGGCGGGAGATACGCAGTATTTT	CASSDRGAGDTQYF
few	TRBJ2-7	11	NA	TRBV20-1	TGCAGTGCTGGGACCCCCTACGAGCAGTACTTC	CSAGTPYEQYF
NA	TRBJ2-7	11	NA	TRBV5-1	TGCGCCAGCAGCTTGGCAGGGTTACGGTACTTC	CASSLAGLRYF
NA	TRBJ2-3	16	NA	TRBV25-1	TGTGCCAGCAGTGAATACCGGGCCAATAGGTGGGATACGCAGTATTTT	CASSEYRANRWDTQYF
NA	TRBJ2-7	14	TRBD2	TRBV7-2	TGTGCCAGCAGCTCAGCTAACGCGGGAGGCGAGCAGTACTTC	CASSSANAGGEQYF
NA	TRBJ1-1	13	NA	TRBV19	TGTGCCAGTAGTATATCTCTGAGCACTGAAGCTTTCTTT	CASSISLSTEAFF
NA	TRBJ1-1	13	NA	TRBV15	TGTGCCACCAGCAGAGATTCGGGAACTGAAGCTTTCTTT	CATSRDSGTEAFF
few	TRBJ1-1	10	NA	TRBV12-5	TGTGCTAGTTCAGGGGTCGGAGCTTTCTTT	CASSGVGAFF
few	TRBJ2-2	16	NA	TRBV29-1	TGCAGCGTTGAAGCTCCAGGGAAAGGAGACACCGGGGAGCTGTTTTTT	CSVEAPGKGDTGELFF
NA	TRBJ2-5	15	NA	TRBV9	TGTGCCAGCAGTACCGATTTGTCACGGGAGGAGACCCAGTACTTC	CASSTDLSREETQYF
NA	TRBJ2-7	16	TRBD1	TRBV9	TGTGCCAGCAGCGTGACATCCGGGACAGGCATTTACGAGCAGTACTTC	CASSVTSGTGIYEQYF
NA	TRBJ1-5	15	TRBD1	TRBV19	TGTGCCAGTAGTAAGGACAGGGCGAGGCATCAGCCCCAGCATTTT	CASSKDRARHQPQHF
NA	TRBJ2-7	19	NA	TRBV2	TGTGCCAGCAGTGTATCCCAGAACCCTCCGGGCAGGCGTACCTACGAGCAGTACTTC	CASSVSQNPPGRRTYEQYF
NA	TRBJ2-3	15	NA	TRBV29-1	TGCAGCGTTTTAGTCAAGGGCCGCGGGGCAGATACGCAGTATTTT	CSVLVKGRGADTQYF
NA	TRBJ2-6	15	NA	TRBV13	TGTGCCAGCAGCCCCTGGCGCTCTGGGGCCAACGTCCTGACTTTC	CASSPWRSGANVLTF
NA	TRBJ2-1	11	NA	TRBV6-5	TGTGCCAGCAAGGGATACAATGAGCAGTTCTTC	CASKGYNEQFF
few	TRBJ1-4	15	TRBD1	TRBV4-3	TGCGCCAGCAGCCGGGACAGGGGATGGTACGAAAAACTGTTTTTT	CASSRDRGWYEKLFF
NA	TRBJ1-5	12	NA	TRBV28	TGTGCCAGCCAGGAGGCTTATCAGCCCCAGCATTTT	CASQEAYQPQHF
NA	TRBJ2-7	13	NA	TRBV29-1	TGCAGCGTTGAGTACGCCAGGGGTTACGAGCAGTACTTC	CSVEYARGYEQYF
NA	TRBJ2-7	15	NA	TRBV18	TGTGCCAGCTCACCCCCGACCGGGACTGTCGGCGAGCAGTACTTC	CASSPPTGTVGEQYF
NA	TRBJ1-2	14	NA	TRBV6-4	TGTGCCAGCAGTGACTCGAACAGGATTTATGGCTACACCTTC	CASSDSNRIYGYTF
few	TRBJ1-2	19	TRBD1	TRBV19	TGTGCCAGTAGTATAGCCCCAGGACAGGGGAAATTCCACCTACATGGCTACACCTTC	CASSIAPGQGKFHLHGYTF
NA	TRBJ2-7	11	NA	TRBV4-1	TGCGCCAGCAGCCACACCTACGAGCAGTACTTC	CASSHTYEQYF
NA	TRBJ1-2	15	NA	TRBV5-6	TGTGCCAGCAGCTTGGTCACGGGGGCTGTCTATGGCTACACCTTC	CASSLVTGAVYGYTF
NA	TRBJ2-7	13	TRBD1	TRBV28	TGTGCCAGCAGTTTAGGGACAGGGGGAGAGCAGTACTTC	CASSLGTGGEQYF
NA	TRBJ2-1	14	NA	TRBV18	TGTGCCAGCTCACCACGGACTGACTACAATGAGCAGTTCTTC	CASSPRTDYNEQFF
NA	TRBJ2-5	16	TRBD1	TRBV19	TGTGCCAGTAGTATAAGGGGACAGAAGTTGTGGGAGACCCAGTACTTC	CASSIRGQKLWETQYF
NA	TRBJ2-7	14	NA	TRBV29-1	TGCAGCGTTCAGTCACAGGTATACTCCTACGAGCAGTACTTC	CSVQSQVYSYEQYF
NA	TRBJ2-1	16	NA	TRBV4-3	TGCGCCAGCAGCCCCCGGGGAGCCTCCTCCTACAATGAGCAGTTCTTC	CASSPRGASSYNEQFF
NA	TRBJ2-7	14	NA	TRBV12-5	TGTGCTAGTGGTTCGGGGAGCTTTTCCTACGAGCAGTACTTC	CASGSGSFSYEQYF
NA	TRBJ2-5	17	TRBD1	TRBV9	TGTGCCAGCAGCGTAGAGAGCATGGGACAGTACCAAGAGACCCAGTACTTC	CASSVESMGQYQETQYF
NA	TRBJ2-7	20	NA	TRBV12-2	TGTGCAAGTCGGTTCAAACCCGGGACTAGCGGGAAATTGCGAACCTACGAGCAGTACTTC	CASRFKPGTSGKLRTYEQYF
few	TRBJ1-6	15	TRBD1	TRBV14	TGTGCCAGCAGCCAAGTTGGGACAGGCCGTTCACCCCTCCACTTT	CASSQVGTGRSPLHF
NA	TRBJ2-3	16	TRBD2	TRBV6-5	TGTGCCAGCAGTTTTATAGCGGGGGGCCTCACAGATACGCAGTATTTT	CASSFIAGGLTDTQYF
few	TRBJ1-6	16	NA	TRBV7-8	TGTGCCAGCAGTCCTAGATCCAAGGGGATGGGATCACCCCTCCACTTT	CASSPRSKGMGSPLHF
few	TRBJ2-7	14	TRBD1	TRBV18	TGTGCCAGCTCACCGGACAGGGGAACCTACGAGCAGTACTTC	CASSPDRGTYEQYF
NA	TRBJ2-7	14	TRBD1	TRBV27	TGTGCCAGCAGTTTATCGACAGGGGGCAGGGAGCAGTACTTC	CASSLSTGGREQYF
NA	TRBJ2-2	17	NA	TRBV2	TGTGCCAGCAGTGACGGAATCGACAGGACGACCACCGGGGAGCTGTTTTTT	CASSDGIDRTTTGELFF
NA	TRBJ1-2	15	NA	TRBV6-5	TGTGCCAGCCGAAGGACAGCCCCTCTGTTGGGTGGCTACACCTTC	CASRRTAPLLGGYTF
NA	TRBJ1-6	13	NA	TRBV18	TGTGCCAGCTCTGGGGACAACAATTCACCCCTCCACTTT	CASSGDNNSPLHF
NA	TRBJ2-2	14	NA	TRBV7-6	TGTGCCAGCAGCTTTTACACGGGCACCGGGGAGCTGTTTTTT	CASSFYTGTGELFF
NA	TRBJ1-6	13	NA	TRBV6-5	TGTGCCAGCAGGGGACGAGGGAATTCACCCCTCCACTTT	CASRGRGNSPLHF
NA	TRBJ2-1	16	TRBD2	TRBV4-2	TGTGCCAGCAGCCAAGATTCTAGCGGGTCCTACAATGAGCAGTTCTTC	CASSQDSSGSYNEQFF
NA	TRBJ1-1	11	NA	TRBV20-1	TGCAGTTTGGCCCGGGGCACTGAAGCTTTCTTT	CSLARGTEAFF
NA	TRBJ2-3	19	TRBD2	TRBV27	TGTGCCAGCAGTAGTTTAGTGGGACTAGCGGGAGTGGGCACAGATACGCAGTATTTT	CASSSLVGLAGVGTDTQYF
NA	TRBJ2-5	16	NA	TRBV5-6	TGTGCCAGCAGCTCCGTGGGACGGCCCTCCCAAGAGACCCAGTACTTC	CASSSVGRPSQETQYF
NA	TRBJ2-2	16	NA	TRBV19	TGTGCCAGTAGAAGAACGGGACCAACGAACACCGGGGAGCTGTTTTTT	CASRRTGPTNTGELFF
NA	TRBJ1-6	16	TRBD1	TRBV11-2	TGTGCCAGCAGCACCCTACAGGGGTTCAATAATTCACCCCTCCACTTT	CASSTLQGFNNSPLHF
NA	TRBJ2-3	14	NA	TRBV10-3	TGTGCCATCAGTGAGTCGGGGAAAAGGGCTACGCAGTATTTT	CAISESGKRATQYF
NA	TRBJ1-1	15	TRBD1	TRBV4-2	TGTGCCAGCAGCCAAGATGGCTACAGGGGGACTGAAGCTTTCTTT	CASSQDGYRGTEAFF
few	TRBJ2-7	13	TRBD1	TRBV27	TGTGCCAGCAGTCTACAGGGGTCCAACGAGCAGTACTTC	CASSLQGSNEQYF
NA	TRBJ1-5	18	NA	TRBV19	TGTGCCAGTCCCCTGGGATCCCTCAGGGAAAGTGGCAATCAGCCCCAGCATTTT	CASPLGSLRESGNQPQHF
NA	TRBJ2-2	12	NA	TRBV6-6	TGTGCCAGCAGTTTCCGCACCGGGGAGCTGTTTTTT	CASSFRTGELFF